The 32 T cell receptor beta chains below come from one sample, sequenced in a study of shared clonotypes between healthy human individuals. Profiled with immunoSEQ multiplex PCR; TCRdb holds only in-frame clones, not every one. The data show roughly 2.4 million clones, with approximately 95% seen just once and 0.1% to 0.15% held by the top ten. Sequencing used naive CD4+ T cells sorted from blood. Described subset: CD45RA+ positively selected. The source of these receptors is a man aged 18-30 years in good health.

In the case of this clone: This same CDR3 is encoded by further DNA sequences in the sample. The V call is TRBV5-1, the J call TRBJ2-2; no definite D call. The V end lost 4 bases, the J end lost 0 bases, and 7 bases lay between the germline ends. The CDR3 runs to 14 residues. The germline V gene encodes CDR1 SGHRS and CDR2 YFSETQ. The CDR3 sequence: CASSPISNTGELFF. CDR3 DNA: TGCGCCAGCAGCCCTATATCGAACACCGGGGAGCTGTTTTTT.

J is TRBJ2-7 and V is TRBV15, with 8 bases matching TRBD2. Per the germline V gene, CDR1 is LNHNV and CDR2 is YYDKDF (reference sequence). Losses at the gene ends were 3 bases for V and 3 bases for J; bases not matched to a gene: 10. This CDR3 is built from 16 residues. As DNA, the CDR3 is TGTGCCACCAGCAGTAGGAGAGCGGGAGAAAACTACGAGCAGTACTTC. Amino acid sequence: CATSSRRAGENYEQYF.

As concerns this clone: The sample holds other DNA sequences that translate to the same CDR3. J is TRBJ2-5 and V is TRBV5-1; TRBD2 might be the D (5 bases). Per the germline V gene, CDR1 is SGHRS and CDR2 is YFSETQ. Trimming took 4 bases from V and 0 from J, leaving 10 bases between them. The CDR3 totals 14 residues. The DNA of the CDR3 is TGCGCCAGCAGCCCGTCGGGGTACCAAGAGACCCAGTACTTC. The encoded protein is CASSPSGYQETQYF.

The V gene is TRBV25-1, the J gene TRBJ2-5; D unclear. V was shortened by 3 bases and J by 4 bases, with 9 bases between the two germline ends. CDR3 length: 13 residues. CDR1 and CDR2 (germline): MGHDK, SYGVNS. CDR3 nucleotides: TGTGCCAGCAGTGACAGAAGTGTAGAGACCCAGTACTTC. Its protein is CASSDRSVETQYF. The whole variable domain, remainder taken from reference TRBV25-1 and TRBJ2-5, is EADIYQTPRYLVIGTGKKITLECSQTMGHDKMYWYQQDPGMELHLIHYSYGVNSTEKGDLSSESTVSRIRTEHFPLTLESARPSHTSQYLCASSDRSVETQYFGPGTRLLVL.

The chain combines TRBV28 with TRBJ1-5, with 7 bases that match TRBD1. The germline V gene has CDR1 MDHEN and CDR2 SYDVKM. The length of the CDR3 is 14 residues. After removal of 3 bases from V and 9 bases from J, the junction contained 8 bases not matched to a gene. The CDR3 DNA reads as TGTGCCAGCAGTTTCGGAGACAGGGCTATGCCCCAGCATTTT. Translated, it gives CASSFGDRAMPQHF.

The rearrangement uses TRBV14 and TRBJ1-1; TRBD1 matches at 11 bases. Germline CDR1 is SGHDN and CDR2 is FVKESK. Trimming cost V 4 bases and J 0 bases; bases outside gene matches: 13. The CDR3 consists of 19 residues. In DNA form, the CDR3 reads TGTGCCAGCAGCCGCATGAAAGGGAGGACAGGGGGCGTGAACACTGAAGCTTTCTTT. Its protein product is CASSRMKGRTGGVNTEAFF.

The chain recombines TRBV5-1 with TRBJ1-4; D gene uncertain. Germline assignment: CDR1 SGHRS and CDR2 YFSETQ. The ends were cut back, 0 bases at V and 7 bases at J, with 13 bases in the middle. The CDR3 length is 15 residues. CDR3 in amino acids: CASSLDPGTGEKLFF. The CDR3 nucleotides read TGCGCCAGCAGCTTGGATCCGGGAACGGGTGAAAAACTGTTTTTT.

The rearrangement links TRBV5-1 to TRBJ2-1, with D tentatively TRBD1 or TRBD2 (6 bases each). The germline gives CDR1 SGHRS, CDR2 YFSETQ. The CDR3 runs to 15 residues. Trimming cost V 7 bases and J 7 bases, with 21 bases left between them. As DNA, the CDR3 is TGCGCCAGCGGCCAGGGGACTCACGGGTCGAATGAGCAGTTCTTC. Translation: CASGQGTHGSNEQFF.

The CDR3 sequence: CASSLVPVPFSGANVLTF. CDR3 DNA: TGCGCCAGCAGCTTGGTGCCAGTTCCCTTCTCTGGGGCCAACGTCCTGACTTTC. The chain uses TRBV5-1 and TRBJ2-6; D is ambiguous. The CDR3 contains 18 residues. Trimming stripped 0 bases from V and 0 bases from J, with 13 bases between. CDR1 and CDR2 (germline): SGHRS, YFSETQ.

The genes are TRBV27 and TRBJ1-2, with D uncertain. Per germline, CDR1 MNHEY and CDR2 SMNVEV (reference sequence). The V gene lost 6 bases and the J gene lost 4 bases, with 12 bases spanning the gap. This CDR3 comprises 13 residues. CDR3 nucleotides: TGTGCCAGCAGCCCTCGAAGTAGCTATGGCTACACCTTC. It specifies CASSPRSSYGYTF.

This chain joins TRBV19 and TRBJ2-2; D assignment may be TRBD1 or TRBD2 (5 bases each). Between the trimmed V and J ends, which lost 3 bases and 6 bases, there was a span of 8 bases. The CDR3 length is 13 residues. Germline V CDR1 and CDR2: LNHDA, SQIVND (reference sequence). CDR3 protein: CASSIKGPGELFF. The CDR3 nucleotides are TGTGCCAGTAGTATCAAGGGACCCGGGGAGCTGTTTTTT.

The CDR3 loop is CASSPVQGGGYTF. The DNA of the CDR3 is TGTGCCAGCTCACCAGTGCAGGGAGGTGGCTACACCTTC. This rearrangement joins TRBV18 to TRBJ1-2; tentative D call: TRBD1 (5 bases). Germline lookup yields CDR1 KGHSH and CDR2 LQKENI. This CDR3 is built from 13 residues. Trimming shortened V by 2 bases and J by 7 bases, and 11 bases separated the two germline ends.

This chain joins TRBV5-4 and TRBJ2-5, with 14 bases aligning to TRBD2. Germline V lookup: CDR1 SGHNT, CDR2 YYREEE (reference sequence). V lost 3 bases, J lost 2 bases, and 3 bases stayed unmatched. The CDR3 is 16 amino acids. The CDR3: CASSSGTSGRQETQYF. CDR3 DNA: TGTGCCAGCAGCTCCGGGACTAGCGGGAGACAAGAGACCCAGTACTTC.

Note on this clone: At the DNA level, this CDR3 is encoded by other sequences in the same sample as well. V and J are TRBV5-1 and TRBJ2-7; TRBD2 aligns across 13 bases. V was pared by 1 base and J by 5 bases, with 3 bases of the junction left unmatched. Germline CDR1 SGHRS, CDR2 YFSETQ. The length of the CDR3 is 15 residues. CDR3 protein: CASSLRLAGGHEQYF. In DNA form, the CDR3 reads TGCGCCAGCAGCTTGAGACTAGCGGGAGGCCACGAGCAGTACTTC.

The chain carries TRBV2 and TRBJ1-2; D not resolved. V was shortened by 2 bases and J by 6 bases, with 4 bases between the two germline ends. Looked up from germline, CDR1 is SNHLY and CDR2 is FYNNEI. CDR3 length equals 11 residues. CDR3 coding DNA: TGTGCCAGCAGTGAATTAAATGGCTACACCTTC. Its protein product is CASSELNGYTF.

The rearrangement links TRBV10-3 to TRBJ2-3; D perhaps matches TRBD1 (6 bases). V was clipped by 2 bases and J by 3 bases, with 15 bases between them. Germline V gives CDR1 ENHRY, CDR2 SYGVKD. The CDR3 length is 16 residues. DNA for the CDR3: TGTGCCATCAGTGAGGGGGTGACAGGATGGACAGATACGCAGTATTTT. Its translation is CAISEGVTGWTDTQYF.

The V gene is TRBV5-1, the J gene TRBJ2-4; the match to TRBD2 covers 14 bases. Germline CDR1 reads SGHRS; CDR2 reads YFSETQ. After removal of 5 bases from V and 9 bases from J, the junction contained 10 bases not matched to a gene. This CDR3 comprises 16 residues. The CDR3 region is CASRTGTSGSIGIQYF. In DNA form, the CDR3 reads TGCGCCAGCAGAACCGGGACTAGCGGGAGTATCGGCATTCAGTACTTC.

The chain recombines TRBV5-4 with TRBJ2-7, with 8 nucleotides matching TRBD1. Germline loops: CDR1 SGHNT, CDR2 YYREEE (reference sequence). The CDR3 spans 15 residues. Trimming took 4 bases from V and 3 from J; bases not matched to a gene: 9. The CDR3 coding sequence is TGTGCCAGCAGCCGGGGACAGGTAGGGCTCTACGAGCAGTACTTC. Its protein is CASSRGQVGLYEQYF.

The chain uses TRBV10-3 and TRBJ2-3, with TRBD2 identical over 14 bases. The CDR3 sequence is 14 residues long. Germline-derived CDR1 and CDR2 are ENHRY and SYGVKD. After removal of 10 bases from V and 4 bases from J, the junction contained 4 bases not matched to a gene. DNA of the CDR3: TGTGCCACGGGACTAGCGGGAGCGGCAGATACGCAGTATTTT. Its protein is CATGLAGAADTQYF.

The chain recombines TRBV28 with TRBJ2-7; no clear D. The length of the CDR3 is 13 residues. V lost 5 bases and J 3 bases, leaving 11 bases between the germline ends. Germline-derived CDR1 and CDR2 are MDHEN and SYDVKM. The CDR3 spells CASSLHTVYEQYF. CDR3 nucleotide sequence: TGTGCCAGCAGTCTACACACAGTCTACGAGCAGTACTTC. The full variable domain, in which reference TRBV28 and TRBJ2-7 provide the parts outside the CDR3, is DVKVTQSSRYLVKRTGEKVFLECVQDMDHENMFWYRQDPGLGLRLIYFSYDVKMKEKGDIPEGYSVSREKKERFSLILESASTNQTSMYLCASSLHTVYEQYFGPGTRLTVT.

The rearrangement joins TRBV28 to TRBJ2-7; TRBD1 matches 7 bases. Losses at the gene ends were 4 bases for V and 3 bases for J; bases not matched to a gene: 6. The CDR3 covers 14 residues. Per germline, CDR1 MDHEN and CDR2 SYDVKM. The CDR3 spells CASSSPGQHYEQYF. The CDR3 DNA is TGTGCCAGCAGTTCCCCGGGACAGCACTACGAGCAGTACTTC.

The chain combines TRBV10-2 with TRBJ1-1; D call uncertain. The CDR3 covers 15 residues. Trimming cost V 5 bases and J 1 base, with 14 bases left between them. CDR1 WSHSY and CDR2 SAAADI come from the germline V gene. The CDR3 spells CASSKTVGTNTEAFF. The CDR3 nucleotides read TGCGCCAGCAGTAAAACAGTTGGAACGAACACTGAAGCTTTCTTT.

The chain combines TRBV10-3 with TRBJ1-2; D remains unclear. CDR3 size: 14 residues. Deletions cut 6 bases from V and 8 bases from J, with 19 bases between. CDR1 ENHRY and CDR2 SYGVKD come from the germline V gene. As DNA, the CDR3 is TGTGCCATCAGCCAGTCGGTGGGCCTCGGCGGCTACACCTTC. This codes for CAISQSVGLGGYTF.

The rearrangement links TRBV7-9 to TRBJ2-5; D might be TRBD2 (6 bases). CDR1 and CDR2 (germline): SEHNR, FQNEAQ (reference sequence). V was pared by 4 bases and J by 2 bases, with 17 bases between. The CDR3 consists of 16 residues. The CDR3, as DNA: TGTGCCAGCAGCTATGGGGGACTCCAATTGCAAGAGACCCAGTACTTC. Its translation is CASSYGGLQLQETQYF. The variable domain in full, with the rest retrieved from reference TRBV7-9 and TRBJ2-5, is DTGVSQNPRHKITKRGQNVTFRCDPISEHNRLYWYRQTLGQGPEFLTYFQNEAQLEKSRLLSDRFSAERPKGSFSTLEIQRTEQGDSAMYLCASSYGGLQLQETQYFGPGTRLLVL.

As for this clone: This CDR3 is also generated by other DNA sequences in the sample. The genes are TRBV28 and TRBJ1-2; TRBD1 matches at 7 bases. This CDR3 is built from 13 residues. The germline V gene has CDR1 MDHEN and CDR2 SYDVKM. The V gene end was trimmed by 5 bases and the J gene end by 4 bases; junction bases not matched to a gene: 4. CDR3 in amino acids: CASSPGQVYGYTF. The CDR3 DNA reads TGTGCCAGCAGTCCCGGACAGGTCTATGGCTACACCTTC.

This CDR3 reads CASSITGPTEAFF. In DNA, the CDR3 is TGTGCCAGTAGTATCACGGGTCCCACTGAAGCTTTCTTT. This rearrangement joins TRBV19 to TRBJ1-1, with no clear D. Germline CDR1 LNHDA, CDR2 SQIVND (reference sequence). The CDR3 length is 13 residues. Trimming took off 3 bases at V and 4 bases at J, with 9 bases between the two ends.

This chain links TRBV6-5 with TRBJ2-7; D assignment may be TRBD1 or TRBD2 (6 bases each). Trimming cost V 7 bases and J 3 bases, with 19 bases left between them. The CDR3 is 15 amino acids. CDR1 MNHEY and CDR2 SVGAGI come from the germline V gene. CDR3 nucleotide sequence: TGTGCCAGCACCTCGACCGGGGGACAATACTACGAGCAGTACTTC. This sequence encodes CASTSTGGQYYEQYF.

The chain joins TRBV6-5 to TRBJ1-3; tentative D call: TRBD1 (6 bases). The CDR3 sequence is 15 residues long. Germline V lookup: CDR1 MNHEY, CDR2 SVGAGI. Trimming left V 5 bases short and J 0 bases short, with 11 bases between. CDR3 coding DNA: TGTGCCAGCAGTAGGGGGGATAGCTCTGGAAACACCATATATTTT. It codes for CASSRGDSSGNTIYF.

V usage is TRBV5-1 and J usage is TRBJ2-1, with 7 positions matching TRBD1. CDR1 and CDR2 from the germline V gene are SGHRS and YFSETQ. CDR3 length: 15 residues. V shed 0 bases and J 3 bases; nucleotides not matched to a gene: 3. The CDR3 DNA reads TGCGCCAGCAGCTTGGGGCAGGGGGACTACAATGAGCAGTTCTTC. Translated, it gives CASSLGQGDYNEQFF.

This chain connects TRBV5-4 to TRBJ1-4; perhaps TRBD1 as D (5 bases). Trimming removed 0 bases at V and 8 bases at J, with 14 bases between. Per germline, CDR1 SGHNT and CDR2 YYREEE (reference sequence). The CDR3 totals 15 residues. This CDR3 is CASSLGGASREKLFF. Written as DNA, the CDR3 is TGTGCCAGCAGCTTGGGCGGGGCCTCTAGGGAAAAACTGTTTTTT.

CDR3 bases: TGTGCCATCAGGGACGGGACTTACTACACTGAAGCTTTCTTT. Protein: CAIRDGTYYTEAFF. The rearrangement uses TRBV10-3 and TRBJ1-1; tentative D call: TRBD1 (5 bases). The CDR3 is 14 residues long. V dropped 6 bases and J dropped 3 bases, with 14 bases sitting between them. Germline CDR1 is ENHRY and CDR2 is SYGVKD.

The J gene is TRBJ2-1, the V gene TRBV30, with D perhaps TRBD2 (5 bases). V shed 3 bases and J shed 3 bases, with 15 bases lying between them. Germline-derived CDR1 and CDR2 are GTSNPN and SVGIG (reference sequence). This CDR3 comprises 15 residues. The CDR3, as DNA: TGTGCCTGGAGCCCCCCCAGCGGAGACTACAATGAGCAGTTCTTC. Residues: CAWSPPSGDYNEQFF. Drawing the rest from reference TRBV30 and TRBJ2-1, the complete variable domain is SQTIHQWPATLVQPVGSPLSLECTVEGTSNPNLYWYRQAAGRGLQLLFYSVGIGQISSEVPQNLSASRPQDRQFILSSKKLLLSDSGFYLCAWSPPSGDYNEQFFGPGTRLTVL.